This TCR beta chain was observed in a study of neurological immune-mediated disorders. As for time point: longitudinal time-point 3. TCRdb called the 5' RACE reads again in MiXCR, with one record for every CDR3 protein. The sample holds tens of thousands of distinct CDR3 sequences, about 4.5% seen once. CDR1 is MNHEY and CDR2 is SMNVEV in the germline V gene (reference sequence). CDR3 length: 12 residues. V dropped 3 bases and J dropped 6 bases, with 7 bases sitting between them. Many counts were recorded for this clonotype. The receptor was isolated from a woman in her fifties or sixties with multiple sclerosis. Sequencing used PBMCs. The chain employs TRBV27 and TRBJ2-3, with no clear D. This CDR3 is CASSFSRDTQYF. CDR3 nucleotides: TGTGCCAGCAGTTTTTCCCGTGATACGCAGTATTTT.